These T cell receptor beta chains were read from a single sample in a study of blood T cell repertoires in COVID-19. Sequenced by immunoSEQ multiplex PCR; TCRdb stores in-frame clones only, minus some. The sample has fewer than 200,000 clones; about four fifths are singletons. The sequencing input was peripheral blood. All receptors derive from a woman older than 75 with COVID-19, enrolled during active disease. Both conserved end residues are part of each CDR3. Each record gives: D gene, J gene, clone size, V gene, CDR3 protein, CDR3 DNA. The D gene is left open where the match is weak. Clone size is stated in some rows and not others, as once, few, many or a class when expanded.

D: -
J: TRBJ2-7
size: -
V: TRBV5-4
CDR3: CASSLQGPNEQYF
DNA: TGTGCCAGCAGCTTGCAGGGTCCGAACGAGCAGTACTTC

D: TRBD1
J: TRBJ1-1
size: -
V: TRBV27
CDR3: CASSSPLLTGFTEAFF
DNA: TGTGCCAGCAGTTCCCCCCTTCTGACAGGGTTCACTGAAGCTTTCTTT

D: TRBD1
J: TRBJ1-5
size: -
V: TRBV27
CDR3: CASSRTGVTNQPQHF
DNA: TGTGCCAGCAGTCGAACAGGGGTTACCAATCAGCCCCAGCATTTT

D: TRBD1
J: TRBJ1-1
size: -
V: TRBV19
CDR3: CASSIRTGYTEAFF
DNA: TGTGCCAGTAGTATTCGGACAGGGTATACTGAAGCTTTCTTT

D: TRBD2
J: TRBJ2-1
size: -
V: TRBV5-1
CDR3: CASSLALGGDEQFF
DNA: TGCGCCAGCAGCTTGGCGCTCGGGGGGGATGAGCAGTTCTTC

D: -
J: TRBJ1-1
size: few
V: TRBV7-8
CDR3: CATERGKGKNTEAFF
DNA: TGTGCCACCGAGAGGGGGAAGGGCAAGAACACTGAAGCTTTCTTT

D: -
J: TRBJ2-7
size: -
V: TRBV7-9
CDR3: CASNRSPSYEQYF
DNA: TGTGCCAGCAACAGGTCGCCTTCCTACGAGCAGTACTTC

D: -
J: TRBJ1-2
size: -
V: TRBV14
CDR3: CASSPSHGLLGGYTF
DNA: TGTGCCAGCAGCCCCTCCCACGGATTGCTAGGTGGCTACACCTTC

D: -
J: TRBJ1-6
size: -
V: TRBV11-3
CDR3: CASSFSGSNSPLHF
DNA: TGTGCCAGCAGCTTCTCGGGGTCTAATTCACCCCTCCACTTT

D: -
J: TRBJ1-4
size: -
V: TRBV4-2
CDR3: CASSPFQEGGEKLFF
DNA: TGTGCCAGCAGCCCATTCCAGGAGGGCGGTGAAAAACTGTTTTTT

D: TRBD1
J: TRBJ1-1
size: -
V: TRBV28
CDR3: CASSPGGQGATEAFF
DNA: TGTGCCAGCAGCCCAGGGGGACAGGGGGCCACTGAAGCTTTCTTT

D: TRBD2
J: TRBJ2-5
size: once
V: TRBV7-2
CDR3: CASSSLTTSGGAPMGTQYF
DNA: TGTGCCAGCAGCTCCCTAACGACTAGCGGGGGGGCCCCTATGGGGACCCAGTACTTC

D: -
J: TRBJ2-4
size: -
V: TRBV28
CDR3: CASSLWAGGLAKNIQYF
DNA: TGTGCCAGCAGTTTATGGGCCGGGGGGCTAGCCAAAAACATTCAGTACTTC

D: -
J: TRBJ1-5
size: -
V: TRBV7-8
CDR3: CASSLARFYSNQPQHF
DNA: TGTGCCAGCAGCTTAGCCAGATTTTATAGCAATCAGCCCCAGCATTTT

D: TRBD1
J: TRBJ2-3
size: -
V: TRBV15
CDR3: CATSRDLQDRGTQYF
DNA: TGTGCCACCAGCAGAGATCTCCAGGACAGGGGTACGCAGTATTTT

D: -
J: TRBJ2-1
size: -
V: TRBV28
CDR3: CASSLAGTINEQFF
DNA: TGTGCCAGCAGTTTGGCGGGGACGATTAATGAGCAGTTCTTC

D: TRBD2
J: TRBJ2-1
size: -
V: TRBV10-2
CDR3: CASSLLAGGPNEQFF
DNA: TGCGCCAGCAGTCTACTAGCGGGGGGGCCCAATGAGCAGTTCTTC

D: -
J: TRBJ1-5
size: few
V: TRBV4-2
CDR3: CASSPTGRDDNQPQHF
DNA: TGTGCCAGCAGCCCAACAGGGAGGGATGACAATCAGCCCCAGCATTTT

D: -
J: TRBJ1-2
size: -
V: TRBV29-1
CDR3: CSVAPREGHGYTF
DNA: TGCAGCGTTGCCCCCAGGGAGGGTCATGGCTACACCTTC

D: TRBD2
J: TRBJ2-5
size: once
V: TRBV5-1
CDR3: CASSLGSSGSQETQYF
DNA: TGCGCCAGCAGCCTGGGGTCTAGCGGGAGCCAAGAGACCCAGTACTTC

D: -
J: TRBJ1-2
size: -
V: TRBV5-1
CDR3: CASSLGRTGHGYGYTF
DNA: TGCGCCAGCAGCTTGGGAAGAACAGGGCATGGCTATGGCTACACCTTC

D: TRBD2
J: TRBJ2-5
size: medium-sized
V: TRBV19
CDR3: CASSLGLAGAQETQYF
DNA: TGTGCCAGTAGTCTCGGACTAGCGGGGGCTCAAGAGACCCAGTACTTC

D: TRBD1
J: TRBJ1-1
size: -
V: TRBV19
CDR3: CASTPTGDKGTEAFF
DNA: TGTGCCAGTACCCCGACAGGGGACAAGGGCACTGAAGCTTTCTTT

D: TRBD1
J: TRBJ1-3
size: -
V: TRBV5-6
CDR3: CASSLHIRGTGHRNTIYF
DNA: TGTGCCAGCAGCTTGCATATCCGGGGGACAGGGCACCGGAACACCATATATTTT

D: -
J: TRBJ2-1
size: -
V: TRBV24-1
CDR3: CATSDSGDDEQFF
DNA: TGTGCCACCAGTGATTCCGGGGATGATGAGCAGTTCTTC

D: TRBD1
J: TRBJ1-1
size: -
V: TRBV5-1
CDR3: CASSSTGGATTEAFF
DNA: TGCGCCAGCAGCTCGACAGGGGGCGCGACCACTGAAGCTTTCTTT

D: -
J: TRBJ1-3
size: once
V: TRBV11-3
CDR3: CASSLDSHEGNTIYF
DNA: TGTGCCAGCAGCTTGGACAGCCATGAGGGAAACACCATATATTTT

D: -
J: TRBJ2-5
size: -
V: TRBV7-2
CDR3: CASSRVGGGEETQYF
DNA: TGTGCCAGCAGCCGCGTCGGCGGCGGCGAAGAGACCCAGTACTTC

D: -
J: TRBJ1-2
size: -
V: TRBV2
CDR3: CASVATSNYGYTF
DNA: TGTGCCAGCGTGGCCACCTCTAACTATGGCTACACCTTC

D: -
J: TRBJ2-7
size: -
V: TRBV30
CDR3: CAWVLSYEQYF
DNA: TGTGCCTGGGTACTCTCCTACGAGCAGTACTTC

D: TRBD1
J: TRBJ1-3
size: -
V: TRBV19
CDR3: CASSGQGPPGNTIYF
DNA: TGTGCCTCCTCGGGACAGGGTCCCCCTGGAAACACCATATATTTT

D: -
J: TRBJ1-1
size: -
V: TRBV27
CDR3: CASSARGTEAFF
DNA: TGTGCCAGCAGCGCCCGGGGCACTGAAGCTTTCTTT

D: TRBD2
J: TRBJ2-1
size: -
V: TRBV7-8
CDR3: CASSLDRLANEQFF
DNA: TGTGCCAGCAGCTTAGACAGACTAGCCAATGAGCAGTTCTTC

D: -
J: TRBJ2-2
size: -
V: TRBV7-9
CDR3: CASSLNAGWSTGELFF
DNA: TGTGCCAGCAGCTTAAATGCGGGGTGGAGCACCGGGGAGCTGTTTTTT

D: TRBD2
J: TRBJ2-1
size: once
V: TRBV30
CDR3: CAWSGAGGHNEQFF
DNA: TGTGCCTGGAGTGGAGCGGGGGGGCACAATGAGCAGTTCTTC

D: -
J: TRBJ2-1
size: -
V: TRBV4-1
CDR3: CASSPLEGASYNEQFF
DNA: TGCGCCAGCAGCCCCCTCGAGGGAGCGTCCTACAATGAGCAGTTCTTC

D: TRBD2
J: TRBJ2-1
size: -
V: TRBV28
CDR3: CASSLSVAGGSYNEQFF
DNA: TGTGCCAGCAGTTTATCCGTAGCGGGAGGCTCCTACAATGAGCAGTTCTTC

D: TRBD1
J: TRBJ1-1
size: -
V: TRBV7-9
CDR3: CASSRGTVNTEAFF
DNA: TGTGCCAGCAGCCGGGGGACAGTTAACACTGAAGCTTTCTTT

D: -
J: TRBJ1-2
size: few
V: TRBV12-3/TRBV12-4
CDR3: CASRVGGVGGYTF
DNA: TGTGCCAGCAGGGTAGGGGGGGTTGGCGGCTACACCTTC

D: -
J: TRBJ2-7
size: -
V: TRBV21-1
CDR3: CASSKVGNYEQYF
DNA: TGTGCCAGCAGCAAAGTCGGGAACTACGAGCAGTACTTC

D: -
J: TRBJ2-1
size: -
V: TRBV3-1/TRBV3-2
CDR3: CASSQDRGTPFF
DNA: TGTGCCAGCAGCCAAGATCGCGGGACCCCGTTCTTC

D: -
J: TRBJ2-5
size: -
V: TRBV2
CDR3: CASMAGWAWETQYF
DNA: TGTGCCAGCATGGCGGGGTGGGCGTGGGAGACCCAGTACTTC

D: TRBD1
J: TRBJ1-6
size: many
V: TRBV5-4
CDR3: CASSSRRDRDSPLHF
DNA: TGTGCCAGCAGCTCCCGCCGGGACAGGGATTCACCCCTCCACTTT

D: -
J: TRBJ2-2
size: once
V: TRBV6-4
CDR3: CASSDSLIAGQGDTGELFF
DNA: TGTGCCAGCAGTGACTCATTAATCGCGGGGCAGGGGGACACCGGGGAGCTGTTTTTT

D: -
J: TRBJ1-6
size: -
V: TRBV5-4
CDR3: CASSLSHSSYNSPLHF
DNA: TGTGCCAGCAGCTTGAGCCATAGCTCCTATAATTCACCCCTCCACTTT

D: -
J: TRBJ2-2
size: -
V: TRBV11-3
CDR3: CASSLWASVISGELFF
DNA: TGTGCCAGCAGCTTATGGGCTAGCGTTATTTCCGGGGAGCTGTTTTTT

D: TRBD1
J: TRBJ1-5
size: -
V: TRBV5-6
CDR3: CASSLDRGQPQHF
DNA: TGTGCCAGCAGCTTGGACAGGGGCCAGCCCCAGCATTTT

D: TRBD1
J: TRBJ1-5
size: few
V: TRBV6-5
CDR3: CASNFGTGGLGPQHF
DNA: TGTGCCAGCAATTTCGGGACAGGGGGCCTAGGGCCCCAGCATTTT

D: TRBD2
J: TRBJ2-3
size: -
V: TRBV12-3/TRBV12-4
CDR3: CASSISGIDTQYF
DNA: TGTGCCAGCAGCATTAGCGGGATTGATACGCAGTATTTT

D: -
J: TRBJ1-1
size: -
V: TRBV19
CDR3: CASSTGPEAFF
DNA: TGTGCCAGTAGTACAGGGCCTGAAGCTTTCTTT

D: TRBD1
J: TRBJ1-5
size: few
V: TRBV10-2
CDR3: CASSLTGYQPQHF
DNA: TGCGCCAGCAGTCTGACAGGGTATCAGCCCCAGCATTTT

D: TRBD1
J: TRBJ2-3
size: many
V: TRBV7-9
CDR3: CASSFRTGGTDTQYF
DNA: TGTGCCAGCAGCTTTAGGACAGGCGGGACAGATACGCAGTATTTT

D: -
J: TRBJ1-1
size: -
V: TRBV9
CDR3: CASSVGQLGITEAFF
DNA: TGTGCCAGCAGCGTAGGACAACTTGGTATTACTGAAGCTTTCTTT

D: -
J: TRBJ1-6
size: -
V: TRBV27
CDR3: CASSFSAGSKSSYNSPLHF
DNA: TGTGCCAGCAGTTTTTCCGCAGGGTCCAAGAGCTCCTATAATTCACCCCTCCACTTT

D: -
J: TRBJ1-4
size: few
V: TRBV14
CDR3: CASSQAGRGAGEKLFF
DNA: TGTGCCAGCAGCCAAGCCGGGAGGGGCGCAGGTGAAAAACTGTTTTTT